This T cell receptor (beta chain) was retrieved from a study of T cells in Graves' hyperthyroidism and ophthalmopathy (dated by TCRdb to between 2018 and 2021). Turning to the overall study: Peripheral blood samples were taken at the time of initial diagnosis, prior to any treatment. TCR V-J signatures able to tell the groups apart were searched for in a discovery cohort of about a hundred patients, of whom around 42 had Graves' ophthalmopathy and 55 to 60 had stable Graves' hyperthyroidism. Prospective prediction of ophthalmopathy was tested in an independent validation cohort of 18 hyperthyroidism patients and 17 patients who later progressed to ophthalmopathy. For training and testing, the 100 or so patients in the discovery cohort were randomly divided in a 7:3 ratio. In addition, the study compared T-cell repertoires in thyroid tissue and in blood from a handful of Graves' hyperthyroidism patients. After blood sampling, hyperthyroidism patients were treated with methimazole at a starting dose of 30 mg daily, and ophthalmopathy patients were treated with high-dose intravenous methylprednisolone. TCR Vbeta CDR3 sequencing of roughly 140 peripheral blood samples (43 ophthalmopathy, approximately 80 hyperthyroidism and around 17 progressor patients) is reported in the paper. General conclusions and limits of the study: In cross-validation, a model built on a 13 V-J signature told ophthalmopathy apart from stable hyperthyroidism with approximately 90% sensitivity and around 81% specificity, and in testing the same model reached 80%/75%. Most expanded thyroid clonotypes (frequency above 0.001) were also detected in blood, a finding suggesting that blood repertoires may reflect thyroid immune responses. In validation, the model predicted progression to ophthalmopathy a median of around six months before onset, with over 60% sensitivity and nearly 75% specificity. Sample size was not statistically predetermined, and investigators were not blinded to group allocation.

Ophthalmopathy patients had moderately to severely active disease, with a Clinical Activity Score of 3 or more, a NOSPECS grade of 4 or more, and a disease duration of less than 3 months. Patients with uncontrolled infections, other autoimmune diseases, pregnancy or lactation were excluded. Clinical symptoms, serum thyroxine and TRAb, thyroid ultrasound, and orbital computed tomography formed the basis for the diagnoses. PBMCs were separated from over 9 ml of fresh peripheral blood using Ficoll-Paque density gradient centrifugation. Trizol reagent was used to extract total RNA, and RNA quality was then checked on an Agilent 2100 Bioanalyzer. The TCR beta CDR3 regions were amplified from RNA transcripts. The first round of RT-PCR for the TCR CDR3 was performed with the HTBI primer set and the Qiagen OneStep RT-PCR kit. A second multiplex PCR round built the libraries, followed by size selection and purification. Libraries were sequenced paired-end with 100 bp reads on an Illumina HiSeq2000. Per the source publication's procedure: Raw data were processed with SOAPnuke, discarding reads with adapters, uncalled bases, mean Phred below 15, or no exact constant-primer or identifier match. High-quality paired reads were merged using COPE v1.2.5, and each unique nucleotide sequence was defined as a clonotype. MiTCR v1.1 was used to align clonotypes to the IMGT TRBV, TRBD and TRBJ reference segments. The analysis included only V-J combinations with a frequency above 0.0001, which together covered about 99% of the repertoires. A TCS score was defined as the ratio between F50 (clonal expansion) and ExV (chaos), using BLOSUM62-based TCRdist between CDR3 peptides within each V-J. Welch's t-statistics and random forest reduced 514 V-J features to around 14, which were used in a naive Bayes classifier (R e1071). Through fastp at Q25 and MiXCR, TCRdb rebuilt clones from the public reads, retaining in-frame beta chains. For every CDR3 protein sequence, its rows merge into one entry that carries the most common genes and DNA. The V and J calls, along with clone size, are taken from TCRdb and not from the paper's own processing. Counted in this sample were around 240,000 distinct CDR3 sequences; roughly 15% of them appeared once. The ten largest make up 28% of the sample.

Of note for this clonotype: It lacks a known antigen. Base quality data are lacking; no much larger clone is found one base away.

The TCR comes from a woman aged 18-30 years with Graves' ophthalmopathy. The sample was blood.

The encoded CDR3 is CASRGTSWDEQFF. The DNA is as follows: TGTGCCAGCAGGGGTACTAGCTGGGATGAGCAGTTCTTC. The V gene is TRBV25-1 and the J gene is TRBJ2-1, with a tentative D gene TRBD2 over 6 matching bases. Per the germline V gene, MGHDK is the CDR1 and SYGVNS is the CDR2. V is cut by 6 bases and J by 8 bases, and the space between the germline ends is 14 bases. The CDR3 covers 13 residues, taking in both the cysteine and the phenylalanine. Here the CDR3 DNA is all that survives: 39 bases in frame from base 1.